Following are 28 T cell receptor beta chains from one sample sequenced in a study of CD8 T cells in Susac syndrome. RNA amounts of about 0.5 to 1 ug underwent reverse transcription with random hexamers. TCRdb re-derived calls from the immunoSEQ multiplex PCR reads in MiXCR, one entry per CDR3 protein. The table lists tens of thousands of distinct CDR3 sequences, roughly 95% of them singletons. Source material: CD4+ T cells from PBMCs. The receptors stem from a human donor with multiple sclerosis.

CDR3 coding DNA: TGTGCCAGCAGACGAGATATGACGGGTGGCTACACCTTC. Protein product: CASRRDMTGGYTF. V and J are TRBV6-5 and TRBJ1-2, with D hard to call. Per the germline V gene, CDR1 is MNHEY and CDR2 is SVGAGI. CDR3 length equals 13 residues. Trimming took off 6 bases at V and 7 bases at J, with 15 bases between the two ends.

The chain joins TRBV4-2 to TRBJ2-1; 12 bases line up with TRBD2. This CDR3 has 14 residues. Unmatched junction bases numbered 2, after V lost 0 bases and J lost 11 bases. Germline V CDR1 and CDR2: LGHNA, YNFKEQ. The CDR3 sequence: CASSQDRTSGKQFF. The CDR3 coding sequence is TGTGCCAGCAGCCAAGATCGGACTAGCGGGAAGCAGTTCTTC.

This rearrangement joins TRBV7-8 to TRBJ1-2; D is uncertain. The CDR3 is made up of 14 amino acids. Trimming pared 5 bases from V and 1 base from J, leaving 11 bases between. Per the germline V gene, CDR1 is SGHVS and CDR2 is FQNEAQ. CDR3 coding DNA: TGTGCCAGCAGCCTACACAGCGTTAACTATGGCTACACCTTC. It is translated as CASSLHSVNYGYTF.

The chain combines TRBV29-1 with TRBJ1-2; 9 bases match TRBD1. CDR3 length: 14 amino acids. Trimming took 7 bases from V and 2 from J; bases not matched to a gene: 8. Germline V gene data show CDR1 as SQVTM and CDR2 as ANQGSEA. The CDR3 DNA is TGCAGCGCAAGCCGGGACAGGGAAAACTATGGCTACACCTTC. It encodes CSASRDRENYGYTF.

The chain joins TRBV7-9 to TRBJ2-1, with D possibly matching TRBD1 (6 bases). The CDR3 runs 14 residues. The germline CDR1 and CDR2 sequences are SEHNR and FQNEAQ (reference sequence). V lost 7 bases and J lost 10, with 20 bases in between. This CDR3 reads CASILRDISGEQFF. The CDR3 nucleotides are TGTGCCAGCATCCTCCGGGACATCTCGGGAGAGCAGTTCTTC.

This chain connects TRBV2 to TRBJ2-1, with 9 positions matching TRBD2. The V segment lost 2 bases and the J segment 8 bases; nucleotides outside the gene matches: 7. Germline V lookup: CDR1 SNHLY, CDR2 FYNNEI. The CDR3 has 15 residues. This chain's CDR3 is CASSELAGGADEQFF. Written as DNA, the CDR3 is TGTGCCAGCAGTGAACTTGCGGGGGGGGCCGATGAGCAGTTCTTC.

The chain links TRBV4-1 to TRBJ2-6; D is unresolved. CDR1 is MGHRA and CDR2 is YSYEKL in the germline V gene. Trimming left V 0 bases short and J 0 bases short, with 21 bases between. This CDR3 has 21 amino acids. CDR3 in amino acids: CASSQDTYPTRFHSGANVLTF. In DNA form, the CDR3 reads TGCGCCAGCAGCCAAGACACGTATCCGACCCGTTTTCACTCTGGGGCCAACGTCCTGACTTTC.

The chain combines TRBV30 with TRBJ2-1; a possible D gene is TRBD2 (5 bases). The CDR3 covers 13 residues. The germline V gene has CDR1 GTSNPN and CDR2 SVGIG (reference sequence). V shed 8 bases and J shed 6 bases, with 17 bases lying between them. This chain's CDR3 is CAGGGYSTNEQFF. CDR3 DNA: TGTGCCGGAGGTGGTTATAGCACCAATGAGCAGTTCTTC.

This sequence joins TRBV23-1 and TRBJ2-7; TRBD1 is a possible D gene (6 bases). Being an ORF, TRBV23-1 has a function that is uncertain. The V end lost 4 bases, the J end lost 5 bases, and 15 bases lay between the germline ends. The CDR3 has 14 residues. DNA of the CDR3: TGCGCCAGCAGTCGACGGACAGCCTCTCACGAGCAGTACTTC. Translation: CASSRRTASHEQYF.

J is TRBJ2-5 and V is TRBV29-1, with a weak D call TRBD2 (5 bases). V was pared by 4 bases and J by 5 bases, with 11 bases between. This CDR3 is 12 amino acids long. CDR1 and CDR2 from the germline V gene are SQVTM and ANQGSEA. The CDR3 DNA follows: TGCAGCGTTGGGAGCGGTAGGGAGACCCAGTACTTC. Protein product: CSVGSGRETQYF. The whole variable domain, remainder taken from reference TRBV29-1 and TRBJ2-5, is SAVISQKPSRDICQRGTSLTIQCQVDSQVTMMFWYRQQPGQSLTLIATANQGSEATYESGFVIDKFPISRPNLTFSTLTVSNMSPEDSSIYLCSVGSGRETQYFGPGTRLLVL.

V and J are TRBV27 and TRBJ2-7; weak D call: TRBD1 (6 bases). CDR1 is MNHEY and CDR2 is SMNVEV in the germline V gene (reference sequence). V dropped 4 bases and J dropped 3 bases, with 13 bases sitting between them. The CDR3 runs to 14 residues. CDR3 amino acids: CASSSMTGNYEQYF. The CDR3 region has the DNA TGTGCCAGCAGTTCGATGACAGGAAACTACGAGCAGTACTTC.

This clonotype was seen once. This chain uses TRBV3-1 with TRBJ1-1; no definite D call. V was shortened by 0 bases and J by 1 base, with 6 bases between the two germline ends. CDR1 is LGHDT and CDR2 is YNNKEL in the germline V gene (reference sequence). This CDR3 comprises 14 residues. The CDR3 loop reads CASSQERGNTEAFF. As DNA, the CDR3 is TGTGCCAGCAGCCAAGAAAGAGGGAACACTGAAGCTTTCTTT. The whole variable domain, filled in from reference TRBV3-1 and TRBJ1-1, reads DTAVSQTPKYLVTQMGNDKSIKCEQNLGHDTMYWYKQDSKKFLKIMFSYNNKELIINETVPNRFSPKSPDKAHLNLHINSLELGDSAVYFCASSQERGNTEAFFGQGTRLTVV.

V and J are TRBV7-7 and TRBJ2-3; 11 bases line up with TRBD2. The CDR3 has 15 amino acids. Germline loops: CDR1 SSHAT, CDR2 FNYEAQ (reference sequence). The CDR3 reads CAISLAGGGTDTQYF. The CDR3 DNA follows: TGTGCTATCAGCTTAGCGGGAGGGGGCACAGATACGCAGTATTTT.

The chain uses TRBV20-1 and TRBJ2-2; D call uncertain. Germline CDR1 is DFQATT and CDR2 is SNEGSKA (reference sequence). The CDR3 has 15 residues. V was cut by 2 bases and J by 5 bases, with 15 bases left in between. CDR3 sequence reads: CSARPSLGSTGELFF. The CDR3 DNA is TGCAGTGCTAGACCCTCACTGGGTTCGACCGGGGAGCTGTTTTTT.

The chain has TRBV7-2 and TRBJ1-5, with D possibly TRBD1 on 6 matching bases. The germline V and J ends were trimmed by 4 bases and 6 bases, with 13 bases remaining between them. Germline V gene sequence: CDR1 SGHTA, CDR2 FQGNSA. CDR3 length equals 14 residues. DNA for the CDR3: TGTGCCAGCAGCTCTTATCGGGGGCTTCAGCCCCAGCATTTT. Protein product: CASSSYRGLQPQHF.

The chain links TRBV28 to TRBJ1-6, with TRBD1 as a possible D gene (5 bases). CDR3 size: 19 residues. CDR1 and CDR2 from the germline V gene are MDHEN and SYDVKM. V was shortened by 3 bases and J by 3 bases, with 21 bases between the two germline ends. The CDR3 DNA sequence: TGTGCCAGCAGTTTGTCCCGGGGACTCGGCTCGCTCTATAATTCACCCCTCCACTTT. The encoded protein is CASSLSRGLGSLYNSPLHF.

The CDR3 region has the DNA TGTGCCAGCGCGCAAGGGGTAGCAAAAGGCTATGGCTACACCTTC. Amino acids: CASAQGVAKGYGYTF. The chain is built from TRBV4-2 and TRBJ1-2; perhaps TRBD1 as D (5 bases). V lost 8 bases, J lost 4 bases, and 20 bases lay in between. The CDR3 totals 15 residues. Per the germline V gene, CDR1 is LGHNA and CDR2 is YNFKEQ.

V gene TRBV3-1 combines with J gene TRBJ2-1; 8 nucleotides align to TRBD2. The germline V gene has CDR1 LGHDT and CDR2 YNNKEL (reference sequence). The CDR3 runs 15 residues. V gave up 4 bases and J gave up 7 bases; unmatched junction bases: 9. CDR3 bases: TGTGCCAGCAGCCCCCAATGGATAGCGGGGAATGAGCAGTTCTTC. It specifies CASSPQWIAGNEQFF.

The chain's CDR3 is CASTRDRSSPLHF. CDR3 coding DNA: TGTGCCAGTACTCGGGACAGATCATCACCCCTCCACTTT. The V and J genes are TRBV19 and TRBJ1-6; 7 bases agree with TRBD1. CDR1 and CDR2 from the germline V gene are LNHDA and SQIVND (reference sequence). The CDR3 runs to 13 residues. The V gene end was trimmed by 7 bases and the J gene end by 10 bases; junction bases not matched to a gene: 7.

The chain employs TRBV20-1 and TRBJ1-1; D call uncertain. This CDR3 is 15 amino acids long. From germline, CDR1 is DFQATT and CDR2 SNEGSKA (reference sequence). Trimming left V 0 bases short and J 1 base short, with 12 bases between. CDR3 nucleotide sequence: TGCAGTGCTAGAGAGGGCAGTGGGCGGAACACTGAAGCTTTCTTT. Residues: CSAREGSGRNTEAFF.

The chain joins TRBV7-2 to TRBJ2-7; 9 positions agree with TRBD2. Germline V gives CDR1 SGHTA, CDR2 FQGNSA. There are 16 residues in the CDR3. The V and J ends lost 1 base and 3 bases, in that order; junction bases with no gene match: 7. CDR3 protein: CASSLGVAGAIYEQYF. CDR3 in DNA: TGTGCCAGCAGCTTAGGGGTAGCGGGGGCCATCTACGAGCAGTACTTC.

The chain links TRBV27 to TRBJ2-7; 8 positions agree with TRBD2. Trimming at V came to 6 bases and at J to 1 base, leaving 2 bases not matched to a gene. The CDR3 has 13 residues. Germline-derived CDR1 and CDR2 are MNHEY and SMNVEV (reference sequence). CDR3 loop: CASSRGGSYEQYF. CDR3 nucleotide sequence: TGTGCCAGCAGCCGGGGGGGATCCTACGAGCAGTACTTC.

This clonotype has a single count. The chain combines TRBV5-4 with TRBJ1-1; no clear D gene. Per germline, CDR1 SGHNT and CDR2 YYREEE (reference sequence). V lost 2 bases and J lost 0, with 5 bases in between. The length of the CDR3 is 13 residues. CDR3 sequence: CASSFHMNTEAFF. CDR3 nucleotide sequence: TGTGCCAGCAGCTTCCATATGAACACTGAAGCTTTCTTT.

CDR3 sequence: CASSRQGFEQYF. The CDR3 nucleotides read TGTGCCAGCAGCCGACAGGGATTCGAGCAGTACTTC. The chain joins TRBV12-3 or TRBV12-4 to TRBJ2-7; 7 nucleotides match TRBD1. V dropped 6 bases and J dropped 6; count of bases not matched to a gene: 5. The CDR3 is made up of 12 amino acids.

The chain carries TRBV28 and TRBJ2-5, with TRBD2 matching 7 bases. The germline V gene encodes CDR1 MDHEN and CDR2 SYDVKM. This CDR3 comprises 15 residues. Trimming cost V 6 bases and J 5 bases; bases outside gene matches: 12. The CDR3 bases are TGTGCCAGCAGGCCCCCCGGGGGGTCTTGGGAGACCCAGTACTTC. Its protein is CASRPPGGSWETQYF.

V gene TRBV29-1 combines with J gene TRBJ1-1, with D unresolved. The CDR3 covers 12 residues. The germline V and J ends were trimmed by 5 bases and 11 bases, with 18 bases remaining between them. The germline gives CDR1 SQVTM, CDR2 ANQGSEA. CDR3 nucleotides: TGCAGCGTTACCAAGTTTGGGTTTGGGGCTTTCTTT. Translated: CSVTKFGFGAFF.

This sequence joins TRBV5-6 and TRBJ2-3; 10 positions match TRBD2. The CDR3 has 13 amino acids. The germline gives CDR1 SGHDT, CDR2 YYEEEE. The ends lost 4 bases at V and 6 bases at J; junction bases unmatched: 2. CDR3 sequence reads: CASSGAGGDTQYF. The CDR3 nucleotides are TGTGCCAGCAGCGGAGCGGGGGGGGATACGCAGTATTTT.

The J gene is TRBJ2-7, the V gene TRBV6-6; weak D call: TRBD1 (5 bases). Germline CDR1 reads MNHNY; CDR2 reads SVGAGI (reference sequence). CDR3 size: 12 residues. Trimming removed 6 bases from V and 2 bases from J, with 8 bases in between. This CDR3 is CASRSRAYEQYF. CDR3 DNA: TGTGCCAGCAGGTCCAGGGCCTACGAGCAGTACTTC.